This is a list of T cell receptor beta chains from one sample in a study of blood T cell repertoires in COVID-19. Measured with immunoSEQ multiplex PCR; TCRdb has only the in-frame clones, and not every one. Here the sample spans approximately 300,000 clones, around nine tenths being singletons. Sequenced: PBMCs or T cells enriched from blood (not recorded which). Receptors originate from a woman in her thirties who had been exposed to COVID-19. CDR3s include the opening cysteine and the closing phenylalanine or tryptophan. D genes are given only for firm matches. Size values are once, few and many counts, or a class for expanded clones, and some rows have none.

cdr3_length,j_call,v_call,d_call,clone_size,cdr3_aa,cdr3_nt
13,TRBJ1-6,TRBV7-2,.,.,CASSPGTWAPLHF,TGTGCCAGCAGCCCTGGGACATGGGCACCCCTCCACTTT
13,TRBJ2-1,TRBV4-1,.,.,CASSQVEQNEQFF,TGCGCCAGCAGCCAAGTTGAGCAAAATGAGCAGTTCTTC
17,TRBJ2-1,TRBV7-3,.,.,CASSLIPTLSSYNEQFF,TGTGCCAGCAGCTTAATCCCCACACTAAGCTCCTACAATGAGCAGTTCTTC
16,TRBJ2-3,TRBV4-2,TRBD2,.,CASSQKRGGRADTQYF,TGTGCCAGCAGCCAAAAGCGGGGGGGTCGGGCAGATACGCAGTATTTT
15,TRBJ1-6,TRBV9,.,.,CASSVAGDYYSPLHF,TGTGCCAGCAGCGTAGCAGGCGACTACTATTCACCCCTCCACTTT
13,TRBJ2-2,TRBV7-9,.,once,CASSFRGTGELFF,TGTGCCAGCAGCTTCAGGGGTACCGGGGAGCTGTTTTTT
14,TRBJ2-7,TRBV7-2,.,few,CASSTHRVSYEQYF,TGTGCCAGCAGCACGCACAGGGTAAGCTACGAGCAGTACTTC
14,TRBJ2-7,TRBV6-4,.,.,CASSDSAVSYEQYF,TGTGCCAGCAGTGACTCGGCAGTCTCCTACGAGCAGTACTTC
15,TRBJ1-6,TRBV13,.,.,CASSLRDYKRSPLHF,TGTGCCAGCAGCCTACGGGACTACAAACGTTCACCCCTCCACTTT
12,TRBJ1-2,TRBV2,.,.,CASSDPDYGYTF,TGTGCCAGCAGTGACCCGGACTATGGCTACACCTTC
10,TRBJ1-2,TRBV2,TRBD1,.,CANLERGPGF,TGTGCCAACCTAGAGAGGGGGCCTGGCTTC
12,TRBJ2-7,TRBV29-1,.,once,CSVEGTGYEQYF,TGCAGCGTTGAGGGGACTGGTTACGAGCAGTACTTC
15,TRBJ1-4,TRBV5-8,.,.,CASNEIGTRDEKLFF,TGTGCCAGCAACGAAATCGGGACACGGGACGAAAAACTGTTTTTT
14,TRBJ1-3,TRBV19,.,.,CASSPYASGNTIYF,TGTGCCAGTAGCCCCTACGCCTCTGGAAACACCATATATTTT
14,TRBJ2-1,TRBV2,TRBD2,.,CASQRGRENNEQFF,TGTGCCAGCCAGCGGGGAAGAGAAAACAATGAGCAGTTCTTC
14,TRBJ1-3,TRBV6-5,.,.,CASSPHRDGNTIYF,TGTGCCAGCAGTCCTCACAGGGATGGAAACACCATATATTTT
16,TRBJ1-4,TRBV2,.,.,CASSEIQGSGDEKLFF,TGTGCCAGCAGTGAGATACAGGGCAGCGGCGATGAAAAACTGTTTTTT
15,TRBJ1-1,TRBV3-1/TRBV3-2,.,.,CASSQYWAGGTEAFF,TGTGCCAGCAGCCAATACTGGGCGGGTGGCACTGAAGCTTTCTTT
15,TRBJ2-2,TRBV5-1,.,.,CASSPTAPNTGELFF,TGCGCCAGCAGCCCGACAGCTCCGAACACCGGGGAGCTGTTTTTT
15,TRBJ1-2,TRBV5-1,.,.,CASSLSFEGNYGYTF,TGCGCCAGCAGCTTGAGTTTTGAGGGCAACTATGGCTACACCTTC
13,TRBJ1-5,TRBV6-2/TRBV6-3,TRBD1,.,CASSYYRGTPQHF,TGTGCCAGCAGTTACTACAGGGGCACCCCCCAGCATTTT
13,TRBJ1-2,TRBV6-5,TRBD1,.,CASIEQGARGYTF,TGTGCCAGCATAGAACAGGGGGCAAGGGGCTACACCTTC
14,TRBJ1-5,TRBV6-1,TRBD1,once,CASSESGTDQPQHF,TGTGCCAGCAGTGAATCCGGGACAGATCAGCCCCAGCATTTT
14,TRBJ1-4,TRBV6-5,.,.,CASSYSPGGEKLFF,TGTGCCAGCAGTTACTCGCCCGGAGGCGAAAAACTGTTTTTT
16,TRBJ2-7,TRBV19,.,.,CASSIQGQPRSYEQYF,TGTGCCAGTAGTATACAAGGACAGCCGAGATCCTACGAGCAGTACTTC
14,TRBJ1-2,TRBV27,.,.,CASRSWEGEGGYTF,TGTGCCAGCAGGTCTTGGGAAGGCGAGGGAGGCTACACCTTC
14,TRBJ2-7,TRBV7-8,TRBD1,.,CASFEGQGAYEQYF,TGTGCCAGCTTCGAGGGACAGGGGGCCTACGAGCAGTACTTC
12,TRBJ1-1,TRBV12-3/TRBV12-4,.,.,CASSAHTTEAFF,TGTGCCAGCAGCGCACACACCACTGAAGCTTTCTTT
16,TRBJ2-3,TRBV9,.,.,CASSARGGTLPDTQYF,TGTGCCAGCAGCGCGAGGGGGGGGACCCTTCCGGATACGCAGTATTTT
12,TRBJ2-7,TRBV12-3/TRBV12-4,.,.,CASNQGGHEQYF,TGTGCCAGCAATCAGGGGGGTCACGAGCAGTACTTC
15,TRBJ1-2,TRBV5-3,.,.,CARSLAKAVNYGYTF,TGTGCCAGAAGCTTGGCCAAAGCCGTTAACTATGGCTACACCTTC
19,TRBJ2-2,TRBV10-1,TRBD2,.,CASSDSTVGLVQGPGELFF,TGCGCCAGCAGTGACTCAACCGTCGGACTAGTCCAAGGGCCCGGGGAGCTGTTTTTT
14,TRBJ1-2,TRBV27,.,.,CASSLTAYNYGYTF,TGTGCCAGCAGTTTGACAGCCTATAACTATGGCTACACCTTC
14,TRBJ2-1,TRBV24-1,.,.,CATSGTALLNEQFF,TGTGCCACCAGTGGTACAGCCTTACTCAATGAGCAGTTCTTC
13,TRBJ2-2,TRBV6-4,TRBD1,.,CASKDRVAGELFF,TGTGCCAGCAAAGACAGGGTTGCCGGGGAGCTGTTTTTT
15,TRBJ2-5,TRBV6-2/TRBV6-3,TRBD1,.,CASSNRGGGQETQYF,TGTGCCAGCAGTAACAGGGGTGGGGGCCAAGAGACCCAGTACTTC
15,TRBJ2-5,TRBV19,.,.,CASRIWGGPKETQYF,TGTGCCAGTAGGATCTGGGGGGGCCCGAAAGAGACCCAGTACTTC
13,TRBJ1-5,TRBV5-6,TRBD1,.,CASSRTGSQPQHF,TGTGCCAGCAGTAGGACAGGGAGTCAGCCCCAGCATTTT
14,TRBJ1-4,TRBV3-1/TRBV3-2,.,.,CASSQRGSGEKLFF,TGTGCCAGCAGCCAACGGGGTAGCGGTGAAAAACTGTTTTTT
14,TRBJ1-5,TRBV6-5,.,.,CASRDRYIGQPQHF,TGTGCCAGCAGGGACAGATACATAGGTCAGCCCCAGCATTTT
12,TRBJ2-1,TRBV12-3/TRBV12-4,TRBD1,.,CASSLDGTGEFF,TGTGCCAGCAGTTTAGATGGGACAGGGGAGTTCTTC
17,TRBJ1-2,TRBV13,TRBD1,.,CASSRGGRRGQGRWDTF,TGTGCCAGCAGCCGCGGCGGGCGCCGAGGACAGGGGAGGTGGGACACCTTC
15,TRBJ2-1,TRBV9,TRBD1,.,CASSFRDSFYNEQFF,TGTGCCAGCAGCTTCCGGGACAGCTTCTACAATGAGCAGTTCTTC
16,TRBJ2-1,TRBV7-9,TRBD2,.,CASSLKLAGAYNEQFF,TGTGCCAGCAGCTTAAAACTAGCGGGAGCCTACAATGAGCAGTTCTTC
12,TRBJ1-5,TRBV7-2,.,.,CASSSSDQPQHF,TGTGCCAGCAGCTCAAGCGATCAGCCCCAGCATTTT
14,TRBJ2-7,TRBV11-2,.,.,CASSFWTGGAEQYF,TGTGCCAGCAGCTTCTGGACAGGAGGGGCCGAGCAGTACTTC
14,TRBJ2-3,TRBV15,.,.,CATSKQGRTDTQYF,TGTGCCACCAGCAAACAGGGCCGAACAGATACGCAGTATTTT
19,TRBJ2-6,TRBV3-1/TRBV3-2,.,once,CASSLQGGGQISGANVLTF,TGTGCCAGCAGCCTACAGGGTGGCGGGCAGATCTCTGGGGCCAACGTCCTGACTTTC
15,TRBJ2-7,TRBV7-9,.,.,CASSSDSFATYEQYF,TGTGCCAGCAGCTCGGACAGCTTTGCCACCTACGAGCAGTACTTC
15,TRBJ1-3,TRBV3-1/TRBV3-2,TRBD1,.,CASSLGQGAGNTIYF,TGTGCCAGCAGCCTGGGACAGGGGGCAGGAAACACCATATATTTT
13,TRBJ2-7,TRBV14,.,.,CASSQEGGVQQYF,TGTGCCAGCAGCCAAGAAGGGGGGGTCCAGCAGTACTTC